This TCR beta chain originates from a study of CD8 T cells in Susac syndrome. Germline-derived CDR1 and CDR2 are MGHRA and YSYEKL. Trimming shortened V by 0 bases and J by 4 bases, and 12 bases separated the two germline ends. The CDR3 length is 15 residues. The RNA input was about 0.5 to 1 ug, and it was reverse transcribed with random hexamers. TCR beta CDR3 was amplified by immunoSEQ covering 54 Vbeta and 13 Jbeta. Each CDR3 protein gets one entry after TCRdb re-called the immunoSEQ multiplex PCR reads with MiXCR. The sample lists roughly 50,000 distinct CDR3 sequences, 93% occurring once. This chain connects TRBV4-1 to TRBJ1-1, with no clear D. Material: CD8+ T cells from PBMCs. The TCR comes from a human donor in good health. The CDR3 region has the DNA TGCGCCAGCAGCCAAGATAGACGCGCGGGCACTGAAGCTTTCTTT. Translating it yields CASSQDRRAGTEAFF.